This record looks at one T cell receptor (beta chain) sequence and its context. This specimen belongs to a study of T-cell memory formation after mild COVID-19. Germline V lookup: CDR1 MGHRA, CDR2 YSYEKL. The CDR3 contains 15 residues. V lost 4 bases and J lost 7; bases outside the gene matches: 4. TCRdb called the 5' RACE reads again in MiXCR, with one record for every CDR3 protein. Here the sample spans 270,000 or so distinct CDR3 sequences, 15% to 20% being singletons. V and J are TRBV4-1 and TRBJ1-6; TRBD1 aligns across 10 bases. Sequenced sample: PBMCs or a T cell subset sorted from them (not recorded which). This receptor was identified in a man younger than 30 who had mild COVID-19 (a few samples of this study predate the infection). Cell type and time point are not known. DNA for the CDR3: TGCGCCAGCAGCCTGGCGGGACAGGGGAATTCACCCCTCCACTTT. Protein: CASSLAGQGNSPLHF.